This paragraph reports one T cell receptor beta chain. The data were obtained in a study of cytomegalovirus exposure and HLA in healthy donors. PCR amplification relied on 60 Vbeta primers (plus 13 Jbeta primers). Only in-frame clones appear in the TCRdb table, and some are missing; sequencing was by immunoSEQ multiplex PCR. The sample records about 300,000 clones, around 86% being singletons. The CDR3 has 13 residues. V was trimmed by 4 bases and J by 4 bases, leaving 10 bases between them. CDR1 and CDR2 (germline): LNHNV, YYDKDF (reference sequence). Input material: PBMCs. This TCR derives from a middle-aged man in good health and CMV-seropositive. The chain joins TRBV15 to TRBJ1-2; the D gene is possibly TRBD1 (5 bases). CDR3: CATSTHRSYGYTF. CDR3 DNA: TGTGCCACCAGCACCCACAGGTCCTATGGCTACACCTTC.